This TCR beta chain was retrieved from a study of blood T cell repertoires in COVID-19. Study in general: Sample material is recorded as cDNA or gDNA derived from T cells, B-cell-depleted T cells, or PBMCs.

Authors' processing steps: From reference gene primer amplification, estimates of nucleated cell counts were derived. Libraries were prepared by immunoSEQ multiplex PCR; TCRdb keeps only in-frame clonotypes and omits some of them. Clone size and V and J calls were adopted from that table, with D and trimming inferred from the DNA. The sample records around 230,000 clones, approximately 83% being singletons. The CDR3 spans 16 residues. Trimming pared 1 base from V and 1 base from J, leaving 14 bases between. The germline V gene encodes CDR1 SGHTA and CDR2 FQGNSA. The sequencing input was peripheral blood. The V call is TRBV7-2, the J call TRBJ2-7; tentatively, D is TRBD1 (5 bases). This TCR was recovered from a woman aged 80 or over with acute or convalescent COVID-19. This CDR3 reads CASSLGGKSASYEQYF. CDR3 in DNA: TGTGCCAGCAGCTTAGGGGGCAAAAGCGCTTCCTACGAGCAGTACTTC.